Presented here are 31 T cell receptor beta chains from one specimen sequenced in a study of blood T cells in healthy people across ages. A sample-barcoded 5' primer and a J-beta primer mix were used in a second PCR of roughly 7 to 12 cycles. TCRdb itself ran the 5' RACE reads through MiXCR, one entry per CDR3 protein. Of 1.8 million or so distinct CDR3 sequences listed, around 42% are singletons. The sequencing input was blood. These receptor sequences come from a human donor in good health.

The chain carries TRBV14 and TRBJ1-4, with 8 bases fitting TRBD1. Germline loops: CDR1 SGHDN, CDR2 FVKESK. The J segment lost 7 bases and the V segment lost 4 bases, leaving 11 bases of the junction unmatched. The length of the CDR3 is 16 residues. The CDR3 sequence: CASSPRQGRPGEKLFF. CDR3 bases: TGTGCCAGCAGCCCCAGACAGGGGCGGCCTGGTGAAAAACTGTTTTTT.

V is TRBV3-1 and J is TRBJ1-2; D is unclear. V was pared by 1 base and J by 4 bases, with 13 bases between. This CDR3 contains 15 residues. CDR1 is LGHDT, CDR2 YNNKEL, per germline (reference sequence). In DNA form, the CDR3 reads TGTGCCAGCAGCCAAGGGGGTGCTGTTCCCTATGGCTACACCTTC. Protein sequence: CASSQGGAVPYGYTF.

The chain carries TRBV29-1 and TRBJ2-5, with D maybe TRBD2 (6 bases). V was shortened by 1 base and J by 9 bases, with 15 bases between the two germline ends. This CDR3 has 13 residues. Germline V lookup: CDR1 SQVTM, CDR2 ANQGSEA. CDR3 region: CSVEGGRREAQYF. CDR3 DNA: TGCAGCGTTGAAGGGGGTAGGAGGGAGGCCCAGTACTTC. The variable domain in full, completed from reference TRBV29-1 and TRBJ2-5, reads SAVISQKPSRDICQRGTSLTIQCQVDSQVTMMFWYRQQPGQSLTLIATANQGSEATYESGFVIDKFPISRPNLTFSTLTVSNMSPEDSSIYLCSVEGGRREAQYFGPGTRLLVL.

This clonotype has only a few counts. CDR3 loop: CASSPSPGQGRFRHEQYF. CDR3 nucleotide sequence: TGTGCCAGCAGCCCAAGCCCGGGACAGGGCAGGTTCAGACACGAGCAGTACTTC. The gene calls are TRBV9 and TRBJ2-7, with TRBD1 matching 9 bases. Trimming cost V 4 bases and J 5 bases; bases outside gene matches: 19. Germline CDR1 SGDLS, CDR2 YYNGEE. This CDR3 contains 18 residues.

V and J are TRBV7-3 and TRBJ2-5; the D gene is possibly TRBD2 (5 bases). The germline gives CDR1 SGHTA, CDR2 FQGTGA. The CDR3 contains 17 residues. V was cut by 2 bases and J by 2 bases, with 18 bases left in between. This CDR3 reads CASSLGLMGREQETQYF. CDR3 nucleotide sequence: TGTGCCAGCAGCTTAGGGCTCATGGGTCGGGAACAAGAGACCCAGTACTTC.

There are a few counts of this clonotype. This chain connects TRBV9 to TRBJ2-1; D is ambiguous. V was pared by 0 bases and J by 0 bases, with 10 bases between. Germline lookup yields CDR1 SGDLS and CDR2 YYNGEE. The CDR3 length is 16 residues. CDR3 sequence: CASSVGSASSYNEQFF. The CDR3, as DNA: TGTGCCAGCAGCGTAGGATCGGCTAGCTCCTACAATGAGCAGTTCTTC.

The V and J genes are TRBV6-2 or TRBV6-3 and TRBJ2-4, with 7 bases identical to TRBD1. Matching the DNA end better, TRBJ2-7 makes the J call doubtful. From germline, CDR1 is MNHEY and CDR2 SVGEGT. The CDR3 consists of 14 residues. The CDR3 DNA reads as TGTGCCACCAAGCAATGGACAGGAGTAGACGAGCAGTACTTC. Translating it yields CATKQWTGVDEQYF.

The chain carries TRBV2 and TRBJ1-2; unclear D gene. Per germline, CDR1 SNHLY and CDR2 FYNNEI. V was pared by 4 bases and J by 0 bases, with 15 bases between. This CDR3 is 16 amino acids long. The CDR3 DNA is TGTGCCAGCAGTGTAGCATTCGGGCGTACTAACTATGGCTACACCTTC. It specifies CASSVAFGRTNYGYTF.

At least ten counts were recorded for this clonotype. The V gene is TRBV18, the J gene TRBJ2-5; D gene ambiguous. Deletions cut 6 bases from V and 2 bases from J, with 10 bases between. Germline values: CDR1 KGHSH, CDR2 LQKENI. The CDR3 has 13 amino acids. The CDR3 sequence is CASSQAGQETQYF. CDR3 DNA sequence: TGTGCCAGCTCGCAAGCAGGACAAGAGACCCAGTACTTC.

This rearrangement joins TRBV5-1 to TRBJ2-1; TRBD2 matches at 14 bases. This CDR3 region has 17 residues. CDR1 is SGHRS, CDR2 YFSETQ, per germline. The J segment lost 9 bases and the V segment lost 4 bases, leaving 12 bases of the junction unmatched. CDR3 loop: CASSARTSGGSGVEQFF. Here the CDR3 DNA reads TGCGCCAGCAGCGCGCGGACTAGCGGGGGGAGTGGAGTTGAGCAGTTCTTC.

The sample holds one count of this clonotype. A read error is possible here, since a much larger clone lies one base away. This chain uses TRBV11-2 with TRBJ2-3, with no clear D. The V and J ends lost 5 bases and 5 bases respectively, with 8 bases between them. The V gene's germline CDR1 is SGHAT and CDR2 FQNNGV. The length of the CDR3 is 12 residues. The CDR3 protein is CASSPMGDTQYF. The CDR3 nucleotides are TGTGCCAGCAGCCCGATGGGAGATACGCAGTATTTT.

V and J are TRBV7-9 and TRBJ1-6; the D is unclear. Germline loops: CDR1 SEHNR, CDR2 FQNEAQ (reference sequence). CDR3 length: 14 amino acids. V lost 5 bases to trimming and J lost 11 bases, with 16 bases between them. In DNA form, the CDR3 reads TGTGCCAGCAGCCTGGTAGAGGGCCCGACACCCCTCCACTTT. Its protein product is CASSLVEGPTPLHF.

The chain couples TRBV4-3 to TRBJ2-4, with D hard to call. The tail of the sequence fits TRBJ2-7 better, so the J call may be wrong. This CDR3 has 14 amino acids. The germline gives CDR1 LGHNA, CDR2 YSLEER. CDR3 sequence reads: CASSQGLQAYEQYF. The CDR3 DNA reads TGCGCCAGCAGCCAGGGATTACAAGCCTACGAGCAGTACTTC.

In its sample, this clonotype was seen a few times. The chain couples TRBV29-1 to TRBJ1-1; D gene ambiguous. In germline, CDR1 is SQVTM, CDR2 ANQGSEA. V was cut by 1 base and J by 0 bases, with 6 bases left in between. This CDR3 has 13 residues. For the CDR3, the DNA is TGCAGCGTTGAAGGCGTAATGAACACTGAAGCTTTCTTT. Protein: CSVEGVMNTEAFF.

The rearrangement uses TRBV12-3 or TRBV12-4 and TRBJ2-3; TRBD2 matches 15 bases. Losses at the gene ends were 5 bases for V and 5 bases for J; bases not matched to a gene: 5. The CDR3 is 16 residues long. CDR3 amino acids: CASSMPGLAGGDTQYF. The CDR3 nucleotides are TGTGCCAGCAGTATGCCGGGACTAGCGGGAGGAGATACGCAGTATTTT.

This clonotype was seen a handful of times. The genes are TRBV20-1 and TRBJ2-1; 10 bases agree with TRBD1. This CDR3 comprises 12 residues. The V segment lost 8 bases and the J segment 10 bases; nucleotides outside the gene matches: 8. CDR1 is DFQATT, CDR2 SNEGSKA, per germline (reference sequence). CDR3 protein: CSTGQGPTEQFF. The CDR3 DNA reads TGCAGTACGGGACAGGGGCCGACCGAGCAGTTCTTC.

The chain employs TRBV20-1 and TRBJ1-5, with D possibly TRBD1 on 6 matching bases. CDR3 length: 16 residues. Germline assignment: CDR1 DFQATT and CDR2 SNEGSKA (reference sequence). V lost 0 bases, J lost 7 bases, and 19 bases lay in between. The CDR3 DNA is TGCAGTGCTAGAGATTCGGGGGGCAGTACGGGACAGCCCCAGCATTTT. Its protein is CSARDSGGSTGQPQHF.

A remark on this clonotype: Compared with germline, one end of the junction differs, possibly owing to a read error. The genes are TRBV5-6 and TRBJ2-2; perhaps TRBD2 as D (5 bases). This CDR3 is 14 amino acids long. Germline loops: CDR1 SGHDT, CDR2 YYEEEE. CDR3 in DNA: TGTGCCAGCTCCGTTGGCCCGGGTGTCGGGGAGCGGTTTTTT. Its protein is CASSVGPGVGERFF.

There are a few counts of this clonotype. This chain joins TRBV15 and TRBJ2-1; D is perhaps TRBD1 (6 bases). The CDR3 consists of 14 residues. Between the trimmed V and J ends, which lost 2 bases and 4 bases, there was a span of 9 bases. Germline CDR1 is LNHNV and CDR2 is YYDKDF (reference sequence). The CDR3 protein is CATSRPGAYNEQFF. The CDR3 region has the DNA TGTGCCACCAGCAGACCAGGGGCTTACAATGAGCAGTTCTTC.

V is TRBV27 and J is TRBJ2-1; possibly TRBD2 for D (7 bases). Germline V gives CDR1 MNHEY, CDR2 SMNVEV (reference sequence). The CDR3 runs to 16 residues. The V gene lost 4 bases and the J gene lost 3 bases, with 16 bases spanning the gap. The CDR3: CASSSVEGGGYNEQFF. CDR3 in DNA: TGTGCCAGCAGTTCGGTTGAGGGGGGGGGCTACAATGAGCAGTTCTTC.

This clonotype was seen more than once but under ten times. The V and J genes are TRBV20-1 and TRBJ2-5, with TRBD2 matching over 12 bases. Germline CDR1 DFQATT, CDR2 SNEGSKA (reference sequence). Unmatched junction bases numbered 13, after V lost 6 bases and J lost 5 bases. CDR3 size: 16 residues. DNA for the CDR3: TGCAGTGCCAAAGGACTAGCGGGGATTCGGGGGGAGACCCAGTACTTC. It encodes CSAKGLAGIRGETQYF.

The table lists this clonotype with a few counts. The genes are TRBV29-1 and TRBJ2-3; D unresolved. The germline V gene encodes CDR1 SQVTM and CDR2 ANQGSEA. V lost 6 bases and J lost 2, with 15 bases in between. The CDR3 is 14 amino acids. CDR3 region: CSVRSGIYTDTQYF. CDR3 sequence (DNA): TGCAGCGTCCGGTCTGGCATCTACACAGATACGCAGTATTTT.

The genes are TRBV10-3 and TRBJ2-4; D is undetermined. TRBJ2-7 matches the DNA end more closely, so the J call is doubtful. Per germline, CDR1 ENHRY and CDR2 SYGVKD. This CDR3 spans 15 amino acids. The CDR3 here is CAISESGRDQLEQYF. CDR3 bases: TGTGCCATCAGTGAGTCTGGTAGGGATCAACTCGAGCAGTACTTC.

This chain joins TRBV4-1 and TRBJ1-5; 7 nucleotides match TRBD1. There are 15 residues in the CDR3. The germline V gene has CDR1 MGHRA and CDR2 YSYEKL. After removal of 5 bases from V and 1 base from J, the junction contained 5 bases not matched to a gene. CDR3 bases: TGCGCCAGCAGCTTACAACAGGGGAGCAATCAGCCCCAGCATTTT. This gives the protein CASSLQQGSNQPQHF.

The rearrangement joins TRBV7-9 to TRBJ1-4; D possibly corresponds to TRBD1 (6 bases). The CDR3 length is 14 residues. The germline V gene has CDR1 SEHNR and CDR2 FQNEAQ (reference sequence). V was trimmed by 5 bases and J by 3 bases, leaving 10 bases between them. The CDR3 nucleotides read TGTGCCAGCAGCACAGGGATGTCTAATGAAAAACTGTTTTTT. Protein sequence: CASSTGMSNEKLFF.

The chain uses TRBV7-2 and TRBJ2-7, with a tentative D call TRBD1 (6 bases). The V end lost 6 bases, the J end lost 3 bases, and 18 bases lay between the germline ends. Germline V gives CDR1 SGHTA, CDR2 FQGNSA. CDR3 length: 15 amino acids. CDR3 DNA sequence: TGTGCCAGCAGACCCGGGACACCTACTCTCTACGAGCAGTACTTC. Protein product: CASRPGTPTLYEQYF.

The rearrangement joins TRBV5-5 to TRBJ2-7; 7 nucleotides align to TRBD1. Germline V gene sequence: CDR1 SGHKS, CDR2 YYEKEE (reference sequence). V dropped 4 bases and J dropped 2; count of bases not matched to a gene: 9. CDR3 length: 15 residues. CDR3 loop: CASSPAGTDPYEQYF. CDR3 in DNA: TGTGCCAGCAGCCCTGCTGGGACAGATCCCTACGAGCAGTACTTC.

Turning to this clonotype: At one end, the junction sequence differs from germline, possibly due to a read error. The V call is TRBV7-9, the J call TRBJ1-1; 7 nucleotides agree with TRBD1. Germline V gene data show CDR1 as SEHNR and CDR2 as FQNEAQ (reference sequence). The CDR3 loop spans 14 amino acids. The CDR3 loop is CASSSTGRSTEAVF. Here the CDR3 DNA reads TGTGCCAGCAGCTCGACAGGGAGAAGTACTGAAGCTGTCTTT.

This clonotype turned up a few times. The V and J genes are TRBV20-1 and TRBJ1-5; D might be TRBD1 (5 bases). Germline V lookup: CDR1 DFQATT, CDR2 SNEGSKA (reference sequence). Trimming pared 3 bases from V and 4 bases from J, leaving 22 bases between. The CDR3 loop spans 17 amino acids. CDR3 DNA: TGCAGTGCTAGTAATGGTCGGCTGCAGGGTAGTAATCAGCCCCAGCATTTT. It translates to CSASNGRLQGSNQPQHF.

This rearrangement joins TRBV7-7 to TRBJ2-3, with a possible D match to TRBD2 (5 bases). The CDR3 extends over 13 amino acids. The V gene lost 11 bases and the J gene lost 7 bases, with 19 bases spanning the gap. CDR1 and CDR2 (germline): SSHAT, FNYEAQ (reference sequence). The DNA for the CDR3 is TGTGCCCCTCCGGAGGCGCTCCCTCATACGCAGTATTTT. Residues: CAPPEALPHTQYF.

V is TRBV4-2 and J is TRBJ1-4, with D hard to call. With 2 bases removed from V and 8 bases from J, the gap between germline ends came to 15 bases. CDR1 is LGHNA and CDR2 is YNFKEQ in the germline V gene. The CDR3 consists of 15 residues. DNA of the CDR3: TGTGCCAGCAGCCAATCGACGTCAGTAGAGGAAAAACTGTTTTTT. It is translated as CASSQSTSVEEKLFF.